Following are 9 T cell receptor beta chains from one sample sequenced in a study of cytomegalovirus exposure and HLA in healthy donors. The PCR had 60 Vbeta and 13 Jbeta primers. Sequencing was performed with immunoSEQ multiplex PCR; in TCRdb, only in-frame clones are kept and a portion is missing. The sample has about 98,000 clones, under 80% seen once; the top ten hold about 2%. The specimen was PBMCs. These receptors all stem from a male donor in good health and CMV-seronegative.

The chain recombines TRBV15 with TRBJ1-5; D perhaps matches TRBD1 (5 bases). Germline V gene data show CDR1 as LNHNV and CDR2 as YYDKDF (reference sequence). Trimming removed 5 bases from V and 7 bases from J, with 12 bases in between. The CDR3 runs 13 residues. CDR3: CATSSNTGQPQHF. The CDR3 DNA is TGTGCCACCAGCTCCAACACAGGACAGCCCCAGCATTTT.

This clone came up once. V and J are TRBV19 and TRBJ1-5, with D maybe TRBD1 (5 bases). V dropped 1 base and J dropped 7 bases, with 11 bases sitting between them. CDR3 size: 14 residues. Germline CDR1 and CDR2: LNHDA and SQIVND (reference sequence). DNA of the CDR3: TGTGCCAGTAGTATAGGCAGGGAACGGCAGCCCCAGCATTTT. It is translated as CASSIGRERQPQHF.

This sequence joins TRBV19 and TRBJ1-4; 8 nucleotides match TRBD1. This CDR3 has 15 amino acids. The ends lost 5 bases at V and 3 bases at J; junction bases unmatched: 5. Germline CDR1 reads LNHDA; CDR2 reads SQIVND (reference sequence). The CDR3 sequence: CASSLQGGSNEKLFF. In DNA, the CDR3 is TGTGCCAGTAGTCTACAGGGGGGGTCTAATGAAAAACTGTTTTTT.

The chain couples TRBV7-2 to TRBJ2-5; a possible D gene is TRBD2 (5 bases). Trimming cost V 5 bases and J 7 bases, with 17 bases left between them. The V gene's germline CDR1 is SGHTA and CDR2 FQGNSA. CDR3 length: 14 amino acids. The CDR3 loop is CASSQAGGRGTQYF. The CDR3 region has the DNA TGTGCCAGCAGCCAAGCTGGCGGCCGGGGGACCCAGTACTTC. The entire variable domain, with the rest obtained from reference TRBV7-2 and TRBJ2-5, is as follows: GAGVSQSPSNKVTEKGKDVELRCDPISGHTALYWYRQSLGQGLEFLIYFQGNSAPDKSGLPSDRFSAERTGGSVSTLTIQRTQQEDSAVYLCASSQAGGRGTQYFGPGTRLLVL.

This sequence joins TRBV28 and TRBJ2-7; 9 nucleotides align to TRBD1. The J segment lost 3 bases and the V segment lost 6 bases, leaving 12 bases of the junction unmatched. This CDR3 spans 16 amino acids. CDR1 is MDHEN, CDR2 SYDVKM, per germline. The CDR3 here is CASRLGGTGINYEQYF. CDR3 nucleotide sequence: TGTGCCAGCAGATTAGGGGGGACAGGGATAAACTACGAGCAGTACTTC.

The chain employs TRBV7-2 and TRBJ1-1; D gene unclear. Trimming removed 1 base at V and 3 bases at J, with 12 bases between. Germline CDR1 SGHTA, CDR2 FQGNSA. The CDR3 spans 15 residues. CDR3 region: CASSLVPGSYTEAFF. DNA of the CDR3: TGTGCCAGCAGCTTAGTACCGGGGTCGTACACTGAAGCTTTCTTT.

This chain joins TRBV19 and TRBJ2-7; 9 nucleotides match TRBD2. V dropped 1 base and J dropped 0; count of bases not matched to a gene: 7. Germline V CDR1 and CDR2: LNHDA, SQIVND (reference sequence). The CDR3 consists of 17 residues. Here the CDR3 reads CASSIVHQAGGSYEQYF. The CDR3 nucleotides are TGTGCCAGTAGTATAGTCCACCAAGCGGGAGGCTCCTACGAGCAGTACTTC.

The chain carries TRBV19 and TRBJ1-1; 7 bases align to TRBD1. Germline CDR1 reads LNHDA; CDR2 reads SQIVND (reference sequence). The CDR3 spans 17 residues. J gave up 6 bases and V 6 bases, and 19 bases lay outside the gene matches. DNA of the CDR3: TGTGCCAGTAGGCCCGACCCCGCGACAGGGATGAAGGCTGAAGCTTTCTTT. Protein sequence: CASRPDPATGMKAEAFF.

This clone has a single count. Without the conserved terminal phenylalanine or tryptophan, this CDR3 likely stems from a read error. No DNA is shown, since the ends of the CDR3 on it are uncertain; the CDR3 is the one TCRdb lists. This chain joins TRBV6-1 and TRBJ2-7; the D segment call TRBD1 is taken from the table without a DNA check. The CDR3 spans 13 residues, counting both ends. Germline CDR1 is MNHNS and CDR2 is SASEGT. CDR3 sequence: CASSEAGLGHQFG.